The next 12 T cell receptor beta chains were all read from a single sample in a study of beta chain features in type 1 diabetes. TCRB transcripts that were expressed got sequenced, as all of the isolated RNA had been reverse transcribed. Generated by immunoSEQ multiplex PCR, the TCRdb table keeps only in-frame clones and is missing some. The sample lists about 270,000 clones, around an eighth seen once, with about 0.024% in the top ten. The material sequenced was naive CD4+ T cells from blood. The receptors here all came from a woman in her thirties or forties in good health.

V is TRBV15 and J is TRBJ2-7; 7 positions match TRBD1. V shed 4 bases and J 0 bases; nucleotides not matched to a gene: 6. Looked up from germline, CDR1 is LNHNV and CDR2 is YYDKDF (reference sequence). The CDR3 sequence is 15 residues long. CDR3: CATSTGQRSSYEQYF. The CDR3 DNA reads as TGTGCCACCAGCACGGGACAGCGGAGCTCCTACGAGCAGTACTTC.

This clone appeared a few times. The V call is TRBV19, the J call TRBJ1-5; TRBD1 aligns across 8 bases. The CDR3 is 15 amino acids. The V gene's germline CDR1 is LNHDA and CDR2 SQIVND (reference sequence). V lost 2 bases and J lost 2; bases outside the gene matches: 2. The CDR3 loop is CASSIQGARNQPQHF. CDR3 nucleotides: TGTGCCAGTAGTATACAGGGGGCACGCAATCAGCCCCAGCATTTT.

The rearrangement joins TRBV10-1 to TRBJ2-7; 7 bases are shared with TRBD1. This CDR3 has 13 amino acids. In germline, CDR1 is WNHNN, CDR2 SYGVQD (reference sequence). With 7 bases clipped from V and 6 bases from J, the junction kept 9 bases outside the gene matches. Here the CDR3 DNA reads TGCGCCAGCACGGGACAGCCCAATGGCGAGCAGTACTTC. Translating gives CASTGQPNGEQYF.

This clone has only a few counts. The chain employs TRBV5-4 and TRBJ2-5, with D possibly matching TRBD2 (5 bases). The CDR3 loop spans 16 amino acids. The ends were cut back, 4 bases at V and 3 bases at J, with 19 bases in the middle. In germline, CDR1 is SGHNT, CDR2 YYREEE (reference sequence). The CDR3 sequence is CASSVKKRASKETQYF. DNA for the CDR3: TGTGCCAGCAGCGTAAAGAAACGGGCTAGCAAAGAGACCCAGTACTTC. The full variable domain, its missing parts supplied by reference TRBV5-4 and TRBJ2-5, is ETGVTQSPTHLIKTRGQQVTLRCSSQSGHNTVSWYQQALGQGPQFIFQYYREEENGRGNFPPRFSGLQFPNYSSELNVNALELDDSALYLCASSVKKRASKETQYFGPGTRLLVL.

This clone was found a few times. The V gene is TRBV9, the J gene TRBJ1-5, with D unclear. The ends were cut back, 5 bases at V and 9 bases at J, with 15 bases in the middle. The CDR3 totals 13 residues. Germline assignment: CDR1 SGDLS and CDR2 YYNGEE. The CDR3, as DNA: TGTGCCAGCAGTGTTGACTGGCGGGGGCCCCAGCATTTT. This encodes CASSVDWRGPQHF.

CDR3 amino acids: CASSDVTYEQYF. CDR3 bases: TGCGCCAGCAGTGATGTAACCTACGAGCAGTACTTC. The chain recombines TRBV10-1 with TRBJ2-7; D is unclear. The germline V and J ends were trimmed by 3 bases and 2 bases, with 5 bases remaining between them. The germline gives CDR1 WNHNN, CDR2 SYGVQD (reference sequence). The CDR3 covers 12 residues.

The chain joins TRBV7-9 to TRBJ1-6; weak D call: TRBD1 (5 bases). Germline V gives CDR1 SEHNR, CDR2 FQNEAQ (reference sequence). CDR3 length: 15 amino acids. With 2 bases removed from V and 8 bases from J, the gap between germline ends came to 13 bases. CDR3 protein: CASSLYPGGDSPLHF. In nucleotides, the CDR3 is TGTGCCAGCAGCTTATATCCGGGGGGGGATTCACCCCTCCACTTT. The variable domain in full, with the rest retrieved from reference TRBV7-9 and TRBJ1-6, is DTGVSQNPRHKITKRGQNVTFRCDPISEHNRLYWYRQTLGQGPEFLTYFQNEAQLEKSRLLSDRFSAERPKGSFSTLEIQRTEQGDSAMYLCASSLYPGGDSPLHFGNGTRLTVT.

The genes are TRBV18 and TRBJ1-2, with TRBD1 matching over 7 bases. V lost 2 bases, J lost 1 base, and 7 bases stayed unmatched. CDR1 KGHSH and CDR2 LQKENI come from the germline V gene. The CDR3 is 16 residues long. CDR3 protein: CASSPSQGEINYGYTF. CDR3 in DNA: TGTGCCAGCTCACCATCCCAGGGGGAGATTAACTATGGCTACACCTTC.

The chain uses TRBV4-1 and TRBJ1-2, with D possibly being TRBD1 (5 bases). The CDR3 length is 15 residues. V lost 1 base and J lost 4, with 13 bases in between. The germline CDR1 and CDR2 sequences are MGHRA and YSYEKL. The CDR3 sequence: CASSQAPGLAYGYTF. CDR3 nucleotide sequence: TGCGCCAGCAGCCAAGCACCAGGGCTCGCCTATGGCTACACCTTC.

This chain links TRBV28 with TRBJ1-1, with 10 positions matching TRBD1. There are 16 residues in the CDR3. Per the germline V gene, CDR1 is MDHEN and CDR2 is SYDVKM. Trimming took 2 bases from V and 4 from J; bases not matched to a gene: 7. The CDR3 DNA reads TGTGCCAGCAGTTTAATGACAGGGGGCTCGGTCACTGAAGCTTTCTTT. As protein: CASSLMTGGSVTEAFF.

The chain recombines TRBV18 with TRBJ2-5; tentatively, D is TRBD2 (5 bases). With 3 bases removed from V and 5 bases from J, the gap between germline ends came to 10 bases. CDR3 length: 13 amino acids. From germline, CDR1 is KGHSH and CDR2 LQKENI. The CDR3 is CASSPTGVETQYF. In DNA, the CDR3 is TGTGCCAGCTCACCTACCGGGGTCGAGACCCAGTACTTC.

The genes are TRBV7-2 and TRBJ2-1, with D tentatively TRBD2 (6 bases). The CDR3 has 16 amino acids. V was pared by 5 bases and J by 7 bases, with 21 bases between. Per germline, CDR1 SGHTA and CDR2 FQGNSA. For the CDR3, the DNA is TGTGCCAGCAGCCACTTTTGGGACGGGGGTAGTAATGAGCAGTTCTTC. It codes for CASSHFWDGGSNEQFF. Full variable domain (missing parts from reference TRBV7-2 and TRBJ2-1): GAGVSQSPSNKVTEKGKDVELRCDPISGHTALYWYRQSLGQGLEFLIYFQGNSAPDKSGLPSDRFSAERTGGSVSTLTIQRTQQEDSAVYLCASSHFWDGGSNEQFFGPGTRLTVL.